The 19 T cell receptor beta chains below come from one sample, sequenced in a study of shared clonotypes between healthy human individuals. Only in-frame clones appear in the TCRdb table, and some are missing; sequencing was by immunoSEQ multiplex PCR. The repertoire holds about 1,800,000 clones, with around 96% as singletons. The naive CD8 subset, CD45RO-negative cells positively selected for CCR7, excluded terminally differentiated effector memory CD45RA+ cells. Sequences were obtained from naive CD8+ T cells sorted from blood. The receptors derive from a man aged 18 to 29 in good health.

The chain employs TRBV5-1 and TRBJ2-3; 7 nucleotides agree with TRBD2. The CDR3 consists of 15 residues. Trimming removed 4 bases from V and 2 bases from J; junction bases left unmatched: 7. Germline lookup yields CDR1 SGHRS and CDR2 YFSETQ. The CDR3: CASSQRDPVTDTQYF. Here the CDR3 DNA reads TGCGCCAGCAGCCAGCGGGACCCCGTCACAGATACGCAGTATTTT.

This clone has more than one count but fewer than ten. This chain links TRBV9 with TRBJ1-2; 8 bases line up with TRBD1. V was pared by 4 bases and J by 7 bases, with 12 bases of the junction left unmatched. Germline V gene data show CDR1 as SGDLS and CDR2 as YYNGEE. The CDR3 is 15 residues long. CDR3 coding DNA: TGTGCCAGCAGCACAGATCTGGACAGGGATCGTGGCTACACCTTC. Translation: CASSTDLDRDRGYTF.

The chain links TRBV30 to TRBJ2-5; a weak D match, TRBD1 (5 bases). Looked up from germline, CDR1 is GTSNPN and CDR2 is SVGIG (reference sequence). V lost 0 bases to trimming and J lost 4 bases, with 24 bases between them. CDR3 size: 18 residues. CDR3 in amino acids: CAWSVGSSHTLGAETQYF. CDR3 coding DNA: TGTGCCTGGAGTGTGGGCTCCTCACACACCCTAGGGGCAGAGACCCAGTACTTC.

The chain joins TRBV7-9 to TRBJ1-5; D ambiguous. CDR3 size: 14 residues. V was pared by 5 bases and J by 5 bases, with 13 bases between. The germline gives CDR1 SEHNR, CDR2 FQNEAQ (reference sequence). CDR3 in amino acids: CASSESHSHQPQHF. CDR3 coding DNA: TGTGCCAGCAGCGAGAGCCACAGCCATCAGCCCCAGCATTTT.

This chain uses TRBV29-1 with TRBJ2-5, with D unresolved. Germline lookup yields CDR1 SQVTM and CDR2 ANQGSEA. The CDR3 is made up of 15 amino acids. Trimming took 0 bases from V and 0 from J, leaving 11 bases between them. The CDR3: CSVEDPLTNQETQYF. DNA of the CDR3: TGCAGCGTTGAAGATCCCCTCACAAACCAAGAGACCCAGTACTTC.

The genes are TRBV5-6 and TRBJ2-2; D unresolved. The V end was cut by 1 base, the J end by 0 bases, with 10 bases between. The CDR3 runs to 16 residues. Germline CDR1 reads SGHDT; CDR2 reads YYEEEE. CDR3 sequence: CASSLSTPANTGELFF. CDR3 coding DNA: TGTGCCAGCAGCTTGAGTACACCGGCGAACACCGGGGAGCTGTTTTTT. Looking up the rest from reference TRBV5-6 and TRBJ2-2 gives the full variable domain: DAGVTQSPTHLIKTRGQQVTLRCSPKSGHDTVSWYQQALGQGPQFIFQYYEEEERQRGNFPDRFSGHQFPNYSSELNVNALLLGDSALYLCASSLSTPANTGELFFGEGSRLTVL.

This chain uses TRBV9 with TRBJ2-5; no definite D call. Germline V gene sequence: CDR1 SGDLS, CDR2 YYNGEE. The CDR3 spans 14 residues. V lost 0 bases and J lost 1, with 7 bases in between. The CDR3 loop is CASSVDSLQETQYF. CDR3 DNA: TGTGCCAGCAGCGTAGACAGCCTCCAAGAGACCCAGTACTTC.

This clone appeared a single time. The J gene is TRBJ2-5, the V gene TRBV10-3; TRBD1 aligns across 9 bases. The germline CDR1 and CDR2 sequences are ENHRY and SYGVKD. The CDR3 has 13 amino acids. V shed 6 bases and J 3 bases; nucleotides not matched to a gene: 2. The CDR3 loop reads CAIRRTGEETQYF. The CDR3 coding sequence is TGTGCCATCAGGCGGACAGGGGAAGAGACCCAGTACTTC.

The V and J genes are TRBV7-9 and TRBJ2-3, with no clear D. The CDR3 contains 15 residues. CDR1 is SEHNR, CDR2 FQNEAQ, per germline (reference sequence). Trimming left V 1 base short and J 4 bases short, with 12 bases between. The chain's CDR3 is CASSLEGPFSDTQYF. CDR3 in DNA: TGTGCCAGCAGCTTAGAAGGCCCTTTCTCAGATACGCAGTATTTT.

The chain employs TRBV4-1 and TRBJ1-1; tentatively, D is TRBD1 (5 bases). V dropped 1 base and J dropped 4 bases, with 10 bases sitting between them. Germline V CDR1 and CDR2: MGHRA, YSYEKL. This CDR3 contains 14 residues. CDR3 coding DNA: TGCGCCAGCAGCCAAGGGCGAACAGGCACTGAAGCTTTCTTT. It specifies CASSQGRTGTEAFF.

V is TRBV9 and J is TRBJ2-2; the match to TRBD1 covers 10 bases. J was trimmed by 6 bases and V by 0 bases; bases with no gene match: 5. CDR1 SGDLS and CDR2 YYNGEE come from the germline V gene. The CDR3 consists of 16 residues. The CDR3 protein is CASSVAGTGASGELFF. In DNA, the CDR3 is TGTGCCAGCAGCGTAGCCGGGACAGGGGCATCCGGGGAGCTGTTTTTT.

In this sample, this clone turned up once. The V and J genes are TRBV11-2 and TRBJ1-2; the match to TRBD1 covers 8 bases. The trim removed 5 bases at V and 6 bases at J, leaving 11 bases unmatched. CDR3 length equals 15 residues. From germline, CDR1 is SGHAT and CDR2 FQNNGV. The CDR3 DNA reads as TGTGCCAGCAGCCCAGTGGTATGGACAGGGCATGGCTACACCTTC. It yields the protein CASSPVVWTGHGYTF.

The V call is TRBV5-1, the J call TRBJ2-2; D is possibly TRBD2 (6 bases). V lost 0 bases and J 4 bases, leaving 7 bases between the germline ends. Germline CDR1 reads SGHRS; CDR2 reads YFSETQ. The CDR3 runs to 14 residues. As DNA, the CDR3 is TGCGCCAGCAGCTTGGCGGGAGTCACCGGGGAGCTGTTTTTT. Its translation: CASSLAGVTGELFF.

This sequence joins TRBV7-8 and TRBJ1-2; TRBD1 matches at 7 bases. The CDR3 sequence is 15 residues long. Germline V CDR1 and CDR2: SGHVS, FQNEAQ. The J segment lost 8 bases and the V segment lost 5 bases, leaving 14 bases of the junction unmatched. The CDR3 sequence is CASSPTAGGIGGYTF. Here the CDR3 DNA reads TGTGCCAGCAGCCCGACTGCAGGGGGGATCGGCGGCTACACCTTC.

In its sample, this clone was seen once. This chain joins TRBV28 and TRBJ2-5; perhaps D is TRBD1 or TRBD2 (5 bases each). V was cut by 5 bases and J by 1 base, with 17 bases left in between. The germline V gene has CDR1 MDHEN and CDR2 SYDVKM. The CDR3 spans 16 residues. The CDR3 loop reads CASSPLSGPTQETQYF. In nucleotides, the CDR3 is TGTGCCAGCAGTCCCCTCTCGGGACCCACCCAAGAGACCCAGTACTTC.

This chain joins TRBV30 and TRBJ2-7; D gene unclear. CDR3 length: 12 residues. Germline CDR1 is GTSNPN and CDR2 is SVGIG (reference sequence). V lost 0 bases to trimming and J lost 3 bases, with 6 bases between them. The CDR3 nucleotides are TGTGCCTGGAGTGTAATGGTCTACGAGCAGTACTTC. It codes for CAWSVMVYEQYF.

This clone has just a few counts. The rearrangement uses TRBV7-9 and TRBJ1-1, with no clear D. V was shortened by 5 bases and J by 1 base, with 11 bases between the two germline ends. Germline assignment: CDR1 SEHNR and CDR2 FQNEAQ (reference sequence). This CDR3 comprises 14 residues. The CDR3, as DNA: TGTGCCAGCAGCATTAGTGGGGAGAACACTGAAGCTTTCTTT. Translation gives CASSISGENTEAFF.

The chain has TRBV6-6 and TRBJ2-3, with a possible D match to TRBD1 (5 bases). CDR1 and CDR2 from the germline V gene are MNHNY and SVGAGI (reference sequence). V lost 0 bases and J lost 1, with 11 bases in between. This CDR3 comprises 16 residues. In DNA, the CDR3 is TGTGCCAGCAGTTACTCGGCAGGGTGGGGCACAGATACGCAGTATTTT. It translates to CASSYSAGWGTDTQYF.

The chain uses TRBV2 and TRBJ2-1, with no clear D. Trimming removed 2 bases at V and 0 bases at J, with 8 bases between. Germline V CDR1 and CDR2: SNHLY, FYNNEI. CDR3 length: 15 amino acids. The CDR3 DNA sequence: TGTGCCAGCAGTGAAAAGGTGAGCTCCTACAATGAGCAGTTCTTC. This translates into CASSEKVSSYNEQFF.